This is a list of T cell receptor beta chains from one sample in a study of shared clonotypes between healthy human individuals. Assay: immunoSEQ multiplex PCR; the TCRdb copy retains only in-frame clones and omits some. The sample includes hundreds of thousands of clones, 90% to 95% seen only once; the top ten take over 0.095%. The sequencing input was naive CD8+ T cells sorted from blood. Receptors were obtained from a woman in her 30s in good health. Each CDR3 is given with its conserved first and last residue. A D gene is named only where the DNA matches it firmly. Expanded clones get a size class; other rows say once, few or many, or leave the size out.

V: TRBV28
D: TRBD2
size: NA
J: TRBJ2-7
length: 15
CDR3: CASSQSGEGGYEQYF
DNA: TGTGCCAGCAGTCAATCGGGGGAGGGCGGGTACGAGCAGTACTTC

V: TRBV4-2
D: NA
size: NA
J: TRBJ2-2
length: 16
CDR3: CASSPNMGMTAGELFF
DNA: TGTGCCAGCAGCCCAAACATGGGAATGACGGCCGGGGAGCTGTTTTTT

V: TRBV2
D: TRBD2
size: NA
J: TRBJ2-7
length: 17
CDR3: CASSEMGLAGSSYEQYF
DNA: TGTGCCAGCAGTGAAATGGGACTAGCGGGCAGCTCCTACGAGCAGTACTTC

V: TRBV27
D: TRBD2
size: NA
J: TRBJ2-1
length: 16
CDR3: CASSSPIGAGGNEQFF
DNA: TGTGCCAGCAGTTCTCCGATTGGAGCGGGAGGGAATGAGCAGTTCTTC

V: TRBV5-1
D: TRBD2
size: NA
J: TRBJ2-7
length: 16
CDR3: CASSLEYPSGFYEQYF
DNA: TGCGCCAGCAGCTTGGAGTATCCTAGCGGGTTCTACGAGCAGTACTTC

V: TRBV7-9
D: NA
size: NA
J: TRBJ2-7
length: 12
CDR3: CASSSGPKGWDF
DNA: TGTGCCAGCAGCTCCGGGCCGAAAGGTTGGGACTTC

V: TRBV4-1
D: NA
size: NA
J: TRBJ1-1
length: 15
CDR3: CASSQRPSGNTEAFF
DNA: TGCGCCAGCAGCCAACGACCTAGCGGGAACACTGAAGCTTTCTTT

V: TRBV2
D: TRBD1
size: few
J: TRBJ2-7
length: 14
CDR3: CASNPGQGVYEQYF
DNA: TGTGCCAGCAATCCGGGACAGGGGGTTTACGAGCAGTACTTC

V: TRBV5-8
D: NA
size: NA
J: TRBJ2-7
length: 16
CDR3: CASSSPDREASYEQYF
DNA: TGTGCCAGCAGCAGCCCCGACAGGGAGGCCTCCTACGAGCAGTACTTC

V: TRBV15
D: NA
size: NA
J: TRBJ2-7
length: 11
CDR3: CATSGGGEQYF
DNA: TGTGCCACCAGCGGGGGTGGCGAGCAGTACTTC

V: TRBV5-8
D: NA
size: NA
J: TRBJ1-5
length: 13
CDR3: CASSLGWNQPQHF
DNA: TGTGCCAGCAGCTTAGGTTGGAATCAGCCCCAGCATTTT

V: TRBV2
D: TRBD1
size: NA
J: TRBJ2-7
length: 13
CDR3: CASSHDRGHEQYF
DNA: TGTGCCAGCAGCCATGACAGGGGACACGAGCAGTACTTC

V: TRBV20-1
D: NA
size: NA
J: TRBJ2-7
length: 11
CDR3: CSATVEGEQYF
DNA: TGCAGTGCTACAGTAGAAGGTGAGCAGTACTTC

V: TRBV6-5
D: NA
size: NA
J: TRBJ2-7
length: 13
CDR3: CASSYGGPYEQYF
DNA: TGTGCCAGCAGTTACGGGGGTCCGTACGAGCAGTACTTC

V: TRBV27
D: NA
size: NA
J: TRBJ2-7
length: 13
CDR3: CASSSRGTYEQYF
DNA: TGTGCCAGCAGTTCCCGGGGGACCTACGAGCAGTACTTC

V: TRBV28
D: NA
size: NA
J: TRBJ2-7
length: 12
CDR3: CASSSSPGQGYF
DNA: TGTGCCAGCAGTTCAAGCCCGGGACAAGGGTACTTC

V: TRBV7-9
D: NA
size: NA
J: TRBJ2-7
length: 13
CDR3: CASSFGSPHEQYF
DNA: TGTGCCAGCAGCTTTGGCTCGCCTCACGAGCAGTACTTC

V: TRBV5-1
D: TRBD1
size: NA
J: TRBJ1-1
length: 17
CDR3: CASSSPNPDRRNTEAFF
DNA: TGCGCCAGCAGCTCCCCGAACCCGGACAGGAGGAACACTGAAGCTTTCTTT

V: TRBV5-1
D: TRBD1
size: NA
J: TRBJ2-1
length: 15
CDR3: CASSRTGDWVDEQFF
DNA: TGCGCCAGCAGCCGCACAGGGGATTGGGTCGATGAGCAGTTCTTC

V: TRBV11-1
D: NA
size: NA
J: TRBJ1-1
length: 16
CDR3: CASSSAHGGANTEAFF
DNA: TGTGCCAGCAGCTCGGCCCATGGTGGGGCGAACACTGAAGCTTTCTTT

V: TRBV25-1
D: TRBD1
size: NA
J: TRBJ2-7
length: 13
CDR3: CASSVGGHHEQYF
DNA: TGTGCCAGCAGTGTAGGGGGCCACCACGAGCAGTACTTC

V: TRBV25-1
D: TRBD1
size: NA
J: TRBJ1-4
length: 13
CDR3: CASSTYRGTKLFF
DNA: TGTGCCAGCAGTACGTACAGGGGGACAAAACTGTTTTTT

V: TRBV7-9
D: NA
size: NA
J: TRBJ2-7
length: 14
CDR3: CASSPQESSYEQYF
DNA: TGTGCCAGCAGCCCTCAGGAGAGCTCCTACGAGCAGTACTTC

V: TRBV5-6
D: NA
size: NA
J: TRBJ2-1
length: 14
CDR3: CASSLGQAYNEQFF
DNA: TGTGCCAGCAGCTTGGGACAGGCCTACAATGAGCAGTTCTTC

V: TRBV9
D: TRBD1
size: NA
J: TRBJ1-2
length: 15
CDR3: CASSVASGQGYGYTF
DNA: TGTGCCAGCAGCGTAGCCTCAGGACAGGGCTATGGCTACACCTTC

V: TRBV30
D: NA
size: NA
J: TRBJ2-5
length: 17
CDR3: CAWRLYVGSSRGETQYF
DNA: TGTGCCTGGAGACTTTATGTCGGGAGCAGCCGGGGGGAGACCCAGTACTTC

V: TRBV7-8
D: TRBD1
size: NA
J: TRBJ1-1
length: 15
CDR3: CASSLDAGTGGEAFF
DNA: TGTGCCAGCAGCCTCGACGCCGGGACAGGGGGCGAAGCTTTCTTT

V: TRBV7-9
D: TRBD2
size: NA
J: TRBJ2-7
length: 15
CDR3: CASSSLAGPSHEQYF
DNA: TGTGCCAGCAGCTCCTTAGCGGGACCCTCCCACGAGCAGTACTTC

V: TRBV19
D: NA
size: NA
J: TRBJ2-7
length: 11
CDR3: CASSNLGEQYF
DNA: TGTGCCAGTAGTAACTTGGGGGAGCAGTACTTC

V: TRBV19
D: TRBD2
size: NA
J: TRBJ2-1
length: 17
CDR3: CASSIALAASSYNEQFF
DNA: TGTGCCAGTAGTATAGCGCTAGCGGCAAGCTCCTACAATGAGCAGTTCTTC

V: TRBV28
D: TRBD1
size: NA
J: TRBJ2-7
length: 15
CDR3: CASSHTGESSYEQYF
DNA: TGTGCCAGCAGTCATACAGGGGAAAGCTCCTACGAGCAGTACTTC

V: TRBV27
D: NA
size: NA
J: TRBJ2-3
length: 13
CDR3: CASKPGHTDTQYF
DNA: TGTGCCAGCAAACCGGGGCACACAGATACGCAGTATTTT

V: TRBV29-1
D: TRBD2
size: NA
J: TRBJ2-2
length: 18
CDR3: CSVEGSYDTSGDTGELFF
DNA: TGCAGCGTTGAGGGATCCTACGATACTAGCGGGGACACCGGGGAGCTGTTTTTT

V: TRBV5-1
D: NA
size: NA
J: TRBJ2-7
length: 14
CDR3: CASSLKAGAPEQYF
DNA: TGCGCCAGCAGCTTGAAAGCGGGCGCTCCCGAGCAGTACTTC

V: TRBV7-9
D: NA
size: few
J: TRBJ1-5
length: 15
CDR3: CASSVSWDSNQPQHF
DNA: TGTGCCAGCAGCGTAAGTTGGGACAGCAATCAGCCCCAGCATTTT

V: TRBV27
D: NA
size: NA
J: TRBJ1-1
length: 15
CDR3: CASSLTGVFGTEAFF
DNA: TGTGCCAGCTCTCTAACTGGGGTCTTCGGCACTGAAGCTTTCTTT

V: TRBV7-2
D: NA
size: NA
J: TRBJ2-7
length: 13
CDR3: CASSSRRGNEQYF
DNA: TGTGCCAGCAGCTCCAGACGGGGGAACGAGCAGTACTTC

V: TRBV19
D: NA
size: NA
J: TRBJ2-5
length: 15
CDR3: CASSPRAAERWTQYF
DNA: TGTGCCAGTAGTCCCCGAGCGGCTGAAAGGTGGACCCAGTACTTC

V: TRBV10-1
D: NA
size: NA
J: TRBJ2-1
length: 12
CDR3: CASSRGGNEQFF
DNA: TGCGCCAGCAGCCGAGGGGGGAATGAGCAGTTCTTC

V: TRBV27
D: TRBD2
size: NA
J: TRBJ2-5
length: 14
CDR3: CASSSGLAEETQYF
DNA: TGTGCCAGCAGTTCGGGACTAGCCGAAGAGACCCAGTACTTC

V: TRBV5-6
D: NA
size: NA
J: TRBJ2-5
length: 16
CDR3: CASSGNLAGWPETQYF
DNA: TGTGCCAGCAGCGGAAATCTTGCGGGGTGGCCAGAGACCCAGTACTTC

V: TRBV27
D: TRBD1
size: NA
J: TRBJ2-5
length: 15
CDR3: CASSLRRQGAETQYF
DNA: TGTGCCAGCAGTTTGCGGAGGCAGGGGGCAGAGACCCAGTACTTC

V: TRBV5-4
D: TRBD1
size: NA
J: TRBJ2-1
length: 14
CDR3: CASSSTGTGNEQFF
DNA: TGTGCCAGCAGCAGCACCGGGACAGGGAATGAGCAGTTCTTC

V: TRBV2
D: NA
size: NA
J: TRBJ1-6
length: 15
CDR3: CASSRDGGISSPLHF
DNA: TGTGCCAGCAGCCGCGACGGGGGTATAAGTTCACCCCTCCACTTT

V: TRBV28
D: NA
size: NA
J: TRBJ2-7
length: 13
CDR3: CASRYQGTYEQYF
DNA: TGTGCCAGCAGATACCAGGGTACCTACGAGCAGTACTTC

V: TRBV25-1
D: NA
size: NA
J: TRBJ2-3
length: 17
CDR3: CASSKSLAATLTDTQYF
DNA: TGTGCCAGCAGCAAAAGCCTCGCAGCGACCCTCACAGATACGCAGTATTTT

V: TRBV5-1
D: TRBD2
size: NA
J: TRBJ2-5
length: 14
CDR3: CASSLSGDPRSQYF
DNA: TGCGCCAGCAGCTTGAGCGGGGACCCGAGATCCCAGTACTTC

V: TRBV10-2
D: NA
size: NA
J: TRBJ1-1
length: 16
CDR3: CASSESRETVNTEAFF
DNA: TGCGCCAGCAGTGAGTCGCGAGAGACCGTGAACACTGAAGCTTTCTTT